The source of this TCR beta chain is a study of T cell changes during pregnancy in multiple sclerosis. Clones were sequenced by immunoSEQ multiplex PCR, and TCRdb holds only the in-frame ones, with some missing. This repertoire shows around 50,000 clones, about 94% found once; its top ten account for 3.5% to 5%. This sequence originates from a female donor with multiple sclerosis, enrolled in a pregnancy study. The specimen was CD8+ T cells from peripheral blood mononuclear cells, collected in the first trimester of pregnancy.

The CDR3 reads CASSLNPDGRAGELFF. CDR3 DNA: TGTGCCAGCAGCTTAAACCCTGACGGGAGAGCCGGGGAGCTGTTTTTT. The J gene is TRBJ2-2, the V gene TRBV7-6; D perhaps matches TRBD2 (6 bases). This CDR3 spans 16 amino acids. From germline, CDR1 is SGHVS and CDR2 FNYEAQ. With 2 bases removed from V and 6 bases from J, the gap between germline ends came to 16 bases.